The following is a TCR beta chain sequence with its context. The target antigen is unknown. This entry comes from a study of cytomegalovirus exposure and HLA in healthy donors. Study summary: Of the donors genotyped, approximately 400 in all, 75% to 90% fell in the Caucasian-associated ancestry cluster.

Overall study results and limits: Associated with cytomegalovirus, according to the listing, were approximately 160 TCR beta chains. Further analysis was carried out later, and it showed several of the most significant clusters appearing linked to common viral pathogens.

Germline CDR1 MNHNY, CDR2 SVGAGI (reference sequence). Trimming left V 6 bases short and J 4 bases short, with 12 bases between. This CDR3 contains 13 residues. In the PCR, 60 Vbeta and 13 Jbeta primers were used. How the authors handled the data: Later, some 75 million unique TCR beta chains were counted in an analysis, and roughly 10 million of them were shared. Clones were sequenced by immunoSEQ multiplex PCR, and TCRdb holds only the in-frame ones, with some missing. V and J calls plus clone size are reproduced from that table; the DNA served to infer D and trimming. This table has more than 80,000 clones, approximately 80% appearing once.

The TCR sequence derives from a female donor in good health and CMV-seropositive. The chain recombines TRBV6-6 with TRBJ1-1; D is ambiguous. The source material was PBMCs. In nucleotides, the CDR3 is TGTGCCAGCAGCTTGCGACCGGGCACTGAAGCTTTCTTT. It codes for CASSLRPGTEAFF.